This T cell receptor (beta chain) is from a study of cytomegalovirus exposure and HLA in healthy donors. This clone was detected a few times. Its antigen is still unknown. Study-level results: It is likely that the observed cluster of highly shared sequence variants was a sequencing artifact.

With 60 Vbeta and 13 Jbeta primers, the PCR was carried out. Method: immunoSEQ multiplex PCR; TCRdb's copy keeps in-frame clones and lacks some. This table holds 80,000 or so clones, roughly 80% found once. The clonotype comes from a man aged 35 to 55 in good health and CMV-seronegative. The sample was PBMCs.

The CDR3 coding sequence is TGTGCCAGCAGTTCCGGGACAGGGGTGTACAATGAGCAGTTCTTC. This codes for CASSSGTGVYNEQFF. This chain joins TRBV28 and TRBJ2-1; TRBD1 matches 10 bases. The CDR3 has 15 residues. Germline-derived CDR1 and CDR2 are MDHEN and SYDVKM. Trimming cost V 4 bases and J 4 bases; bases outside gene matches: 4.